These T cell receptor beta chains were read from a single sample in a study of shared clonotypes between healthy human individuals. Only in-frame clones appear in the TCRdb table, and some are missing; sequencing was by immunoSEQ multiplex PCR. The table lists approximately 2,000,000 clones, 80% to 95% of them singletons, with around 0.35% in the top ten. Sequenced input: naive CD4+ T cells from PBMCs. The receptor set was obtained from a man younger than 30 in good health. Some clones in this sample may be carry-over from other donors' samples. CDR3s include the opening cysteine and the closing phenylalanine or tryptophan. A D gene is named only where the DNA matches it firmly. Some rows mark clone size as missing; the rest say once, few, many or name a class of expanded clone.

TRBV4-3	TRBD1	NA	TRBJ1-2	CASSPQGQWEDYGYTF	TGCGCCAGCAGCCCCCAGGGACAGTGGGAGGACTATGGCTACACCTTC
TRBV7-2	TRBD2	NA	TRBJ2-7	CASSLGGTSSYEQYF	TGTGCCAGCAGCTTAGGAGGGACTAGCTCCTACGAGCAGTACTTC
TRBV28	TRBD2	NA	TRBJ2-1	CASSSSGTSADNEQFF	TGTGCCAGCAGTTCCTCCGGGACTAGCGCTGACAATGAGCAGTTCTTC
TRBV6-5	NA	once	TRBJ2-1	CASSSTPNYYNEQFF	TGTGCCAGCAGTTCCACTCCAAACTACTACAATGAGCAGTTCTTC
TRBV27	NA	NA	TRBJ1-1	CASSPEVLQGLRDTEAFF	TGTGCCAGCAGTCCCGAGGTCTTGCAGGGACTCCGGGACACTGAAGCTTTCTTT
TRBV6-4	TRBD1	NA	TRBJ1-2	CASSVGPGGHLGYTF	TGTGCCAGCAGTGTGGGGCCAGGGGGCCACTTAGGCTACACCTTC
TRBV15	TRBD1	NA	TRBJ2-7	CATSAGQGFIQYF	TGTGCCACCAGCGCCGGACAGGGTTTTATTCAGTACTTC
TRBV7-9	NA	NA	TRBJ2-1	CASSEDRLRNNEQFF	TGTGCCAGCAGCGAAGACAGACTGAGGAACAATGAGCAGTTCTTC
TRBV6-5	TRBD2	NA	TRBJ2-1	CASSYSASGYNEQFF	TGTGCCAGCAGTTACTCCGCTAGCGGATACAATGAGCAGTTCTTC
TRBV10-3	NA	NA	TRBJ1-2	CAISDGGVPNYGYTF	TGTGCCATCAGTGATGGTGGGGTACCAAACTATGGCTACACCTTC
TRBV5-5	NA	NA	TRBJ1-5	CASSLEGGNQPQHF	TGTGCCAGCAGCTTGGAAGGAGGCAATCAGCCCCAGCATTTT
TRBV29-1	NA	NA	TRBJ1-5	CSVAGDLNQPQHF	TGCAGCGTCGCCGGGGACCTCAATCAGCCCCAGCATTTT
TRBV7-2	TRBD2	NA	TRBJ2-7	CASSLTRERSYEQYF	TGTGCCAGCAGCTTGACGCGGGAGAGATCCTACGAGCAGTACTTC
TRBV18	NA	NA	TRBJ2-7	CASSPATPAYEQYF	TGTGCCAGCTCACCTGCGACACCAGCCTACGAGCAGTACTTC
TRBV7-2	TRBD1	NA	TRBJ2-5	CASSLDRGNKQETQYF	TGTGCCAGCAGCCTAGACAGGGGAAACAAACAAGAGACCCAGTACTTC
TRBV7-2	NA	NA	TRBJ1-5	CASSLSSAGQPQHF	TGTGCCAGCAGCTTATCCTCTGCCGGCCAGCCCCAGCATTTT
TRBV30	TRBD1	once	TRBJ2-2	CAWSDDRVAGELFF	TGTGCCTGGAGCGACGACAGGGTCGCCGGGGAGCTGTTTTTT
TRBV5-1	NA	NA	TRBJ1-3	CASSLEQSSGNTIYF	TGCGCCAGCAGCTTGGAGCAGAGCTCTGGAAACACCATATATTTT
TRBV30	NA	NA	TRBJ1-1	CAWTPKMNTEAFF	TGTGCCTGGACGCCGAAAATGAACACTGAAGCTTTCTTT
TRBV11-1	NA	NA	TRBJ2-5	CASSLGGTQYF	TGTGCCAGCAGCCTCGGGGGGACCCAGTACTTC
TRBV5-1	NA	NA	TRBJ2-1	CASSEGSTANEQFF	TGCGCCAGCAGCGAGGGCTCGACGGCCAATGAGCAGTTCTTC
TRBV7-3	NA	NA	TRBJ2-2	CASSLIGGIGTGELFF	TGTGCCAGCAGCTTAATCGGAGGGATAGGAACCGGGGAGCTGTTTTTT
TRBV6-5	NA	NA	TRBJ2-7	CASSHQPERGFEQYF	TGTGCCAGCAGTCACCAACCAGAAAGGGGCTTTGAGCAGTACTTC
TRBV5-8	NA	NA	TRBJ1-5	CASRGPGHRTYSNQPQHF	TGTGCCAGCAGGGGGCCGGGACACAGAACTTATAGCAATCAGCCCCAGCATTTT
TRBV19	NA	NA	TRBJ2-7	CASARGGSTSEQYF	TGTGCCAGTGCTCGGGGTGGCTCTACGAGTGAGCAGTACTTC
TRBV6-1	TRBD1	NA	TRBJ1-2	CASSEAPGTGYGYTF	TGTGCCAGCAGTGAAGCGCCCGGGACAGGTTATGGCTACACCTTC
TRBV19	NA	NA	TRBJ1-1	CASSPQTANTEAFF	TGTGCCAGTAGCCCCCAGACAGCGAACACTGAAGCTTTCTTT
TRBV7-6	NA	NA	TRBJ1-1	CASSPKVDAGSVNTEAFF	TGTGCCAGCAGCCCAAAAGTGGATGCGGGATCGGTGAACACTGAAGCTTTCTTT
TRBV5-1	NA	NA	TRBJ1-1	CASSPLRGDTEAFF	TGCGCCAGCAGCCCTCTTAGGGGGGACACTGAAGCTTTCTTT
TRBV10-3	NA	NA	TRBJ2-7	CAISEYPDRYEQYF	TGTGCCATCAGTGAGTACCCAGACAGATACGAGCAGTACTTC